This TCR beta chain was retrieved from a study of post-analysis software for immune sequencing data. Study-wide context: The disease courses covered relapsing-remitting, secondary progressive and progressive-relapsing multiple sclerosis.

Trimming stripped 0 bases from V and 4 bases from J, with 19 bases between. The CDR3 spans 17 residues. CDR1 and CDR2 (germline): DFQATT, SNEGSKA (reference sequence). A note on this clonotype: The target antigen is unknown.

Study observations and caveats: Samples from one preparation batch, clustered by F measure, grouped strongly together. Included in a set of a few TRBV segments more frequent in patients than controls were TRBV5-6, TRBV5-1 and TRBV20-1.

Sequencing libraries made from TCR beta cDNA carried unique molecular identifiers. Each sample of about 0.95 to 11 million input T cells yielded about 500,000 cDNA molecules, so each molecule approximated one T cell. MiXCR, applied by TCRdb to the PCR reads, yields one record per CDR3 protein. The data show 350,000 to 500,000 distinct CDR3 sequences, 30% to 40% seen once. The J gene is TRBJ2-1, the V gene TRBV20-1, with a weak D call TRBD2 (5 bases). Specimen: blood. This clonotype was sampled from a girl aged 2 to 10 with multiple sclerosis. The CDR3: CSARDPRPRLAYNEQFF. Here the CDR3 DNA reads TGCAGTGCTAGAGATCCCAGGCCCCGGCTAGCATACAATGAGCAGTTCTTC.